This T cell receptor beta chain was documented in a study of patients and donors after allogeneic stem cell transplantation. TCRdb re-called the RT-PCR reads through MiXCR, storing one row per CDR3 protein. Among roughly 960,000 distinct CDR3 sequences listed, 18% were seen once. Germline V gives CDR1 DFQATT, CDR2 SNEGSKA (reference sequence). The CDR3 loop spans 10 amino acids. The V end was cut by 3 bases, the J end by 11 bases, with 10 bases between. This clonotype was seen a few times. The V and J genes are TRBV20-1 and TRBJ1-1; no definite D call. Specimen: blood, either unsorted or a sorted T cell fraction (not recorded which). This clonotype originated in a human donor who was either an allogeneic HSCT recipient or a stem cell or donor lymphocyte infusion donor (not recorded which). It is not recorded whose cells these are; they may come from a transplant donor. The CDR3 region is CSASLGRAFF. CDR3 DNA: TGCAGTGCTAGTTTGGGGAGGGCTTTCTTT.